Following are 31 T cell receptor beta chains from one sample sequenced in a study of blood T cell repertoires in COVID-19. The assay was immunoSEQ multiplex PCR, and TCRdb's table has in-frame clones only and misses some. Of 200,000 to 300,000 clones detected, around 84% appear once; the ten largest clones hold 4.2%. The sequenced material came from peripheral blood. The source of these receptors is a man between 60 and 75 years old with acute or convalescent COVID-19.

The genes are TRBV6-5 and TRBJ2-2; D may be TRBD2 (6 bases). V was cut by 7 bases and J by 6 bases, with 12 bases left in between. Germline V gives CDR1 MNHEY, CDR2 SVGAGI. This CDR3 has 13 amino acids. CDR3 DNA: TGTGCCAGCACTCTTAGCGGCTCCGGGGAGCTGTTTTTT. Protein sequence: CASTLSGSGELFF.

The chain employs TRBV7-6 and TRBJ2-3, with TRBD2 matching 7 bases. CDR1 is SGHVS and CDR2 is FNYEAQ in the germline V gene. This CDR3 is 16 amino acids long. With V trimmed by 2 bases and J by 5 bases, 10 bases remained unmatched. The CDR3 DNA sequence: TGTGCCAGCAGCTTACAGGCGGGAGCATTTGGAGATACGCAGTATTTT. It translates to CASSLQAGAFGDTQYF.

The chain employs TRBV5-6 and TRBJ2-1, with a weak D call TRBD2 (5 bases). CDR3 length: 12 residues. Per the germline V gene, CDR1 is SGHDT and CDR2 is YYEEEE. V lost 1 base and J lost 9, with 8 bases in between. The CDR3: CASSLNSGEQFF. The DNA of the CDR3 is TGTGCCAGCAGCTTGAACAGCGGTGAGCAGTTCTTC.

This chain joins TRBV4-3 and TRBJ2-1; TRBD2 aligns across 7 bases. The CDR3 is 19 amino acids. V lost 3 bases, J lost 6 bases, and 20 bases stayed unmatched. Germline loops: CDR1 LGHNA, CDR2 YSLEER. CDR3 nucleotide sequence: TGCGCCAGCAGCCATGGGGGTAGCGGGCTAGGGCTCGGCGGCAATGAGCAGTTCTTC. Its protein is CASSHGGSGLGLGGNEQFF.

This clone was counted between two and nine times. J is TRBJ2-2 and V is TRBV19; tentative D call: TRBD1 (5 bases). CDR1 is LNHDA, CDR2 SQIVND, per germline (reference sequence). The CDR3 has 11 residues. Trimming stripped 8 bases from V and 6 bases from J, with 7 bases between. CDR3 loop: CASLRAGELFF. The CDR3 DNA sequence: TGTGCCAGTCTCAGGGCCGGGGAGCTGTTTTTT.

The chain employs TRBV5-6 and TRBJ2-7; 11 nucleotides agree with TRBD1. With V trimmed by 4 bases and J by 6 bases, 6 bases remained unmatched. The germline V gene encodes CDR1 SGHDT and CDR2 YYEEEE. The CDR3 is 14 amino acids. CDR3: CASSIPGTGGEQYF. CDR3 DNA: TGTGCCAGCAGCATTCCCGGGACAGGGGGCGAGCAGTACTTC.

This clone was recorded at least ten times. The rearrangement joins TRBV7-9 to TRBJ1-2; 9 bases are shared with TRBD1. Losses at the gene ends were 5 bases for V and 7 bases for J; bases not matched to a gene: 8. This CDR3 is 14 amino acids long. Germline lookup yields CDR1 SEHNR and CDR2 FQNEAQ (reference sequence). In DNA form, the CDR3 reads TGTGCCAGCAGCCGACAGGGGGAGTTCTCTGGCTACACCTTC. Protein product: CASSRQGEFSGYTF.

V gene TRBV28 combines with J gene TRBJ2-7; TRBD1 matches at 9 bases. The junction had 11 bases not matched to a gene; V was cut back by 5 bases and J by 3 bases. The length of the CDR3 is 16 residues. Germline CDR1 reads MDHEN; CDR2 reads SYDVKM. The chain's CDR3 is CASSITGTGKNYEQYF. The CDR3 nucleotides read TGTGCCAGCAGTATCACCGGGACAGGGAAAAACTACGAGCAGTACTTC. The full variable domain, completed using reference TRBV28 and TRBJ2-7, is DVKVTQSSRYLVKRTGEKVFLECVQDMDHENMFWYRQDPGLGLRLIYFSYDVKMKEKGDIPEGYSVSREKKERFSLILESASTNQTSMYLCASSITGTGKNYEQYFGPGTRLTVT.

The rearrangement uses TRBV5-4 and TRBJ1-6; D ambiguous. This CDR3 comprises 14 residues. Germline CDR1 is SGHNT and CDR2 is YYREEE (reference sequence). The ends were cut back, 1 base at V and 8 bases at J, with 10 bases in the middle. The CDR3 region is CASSLQQSYSPLHF. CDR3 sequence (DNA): TGTGCCAGCAGCTTGCAACAGTCATATTCACCCCTCCACTTT. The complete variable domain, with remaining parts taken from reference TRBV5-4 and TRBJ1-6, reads ETGVTQSPTHLIKTRGQQVTLRCSSQSGHNTVSWYQQALGQGPQFIFQYYREEENGRGNFPPRFSGLQFPNYSSELNVNALELDDSALYLCASSLQQSYSPLHFGNGTRLTVT.

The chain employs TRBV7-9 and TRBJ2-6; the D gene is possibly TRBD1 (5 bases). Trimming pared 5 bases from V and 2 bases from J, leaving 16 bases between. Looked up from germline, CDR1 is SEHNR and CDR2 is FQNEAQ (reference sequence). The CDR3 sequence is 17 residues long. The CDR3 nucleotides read TGTGCCAGCAGCGTGGAGTGGGGCTCGCCTGGGGCCAACGTCCTGACTTTC. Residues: CASSVEWGSPGANVLTF.

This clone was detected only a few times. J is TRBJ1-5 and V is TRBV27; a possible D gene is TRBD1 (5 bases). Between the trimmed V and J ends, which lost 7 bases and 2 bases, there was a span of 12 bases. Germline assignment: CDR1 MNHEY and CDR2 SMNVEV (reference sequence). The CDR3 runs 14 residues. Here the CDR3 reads CASKISGGNQPQHF. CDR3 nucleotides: TGTGCCAGCAAGATCTCGGGGGGCAATCAGCCCCAGCATTTT.

The CDR3 DNA is TGTGCCAGCAGGACTGACGGTGGAAACACCATATATTTT. Protein sequence: CASRTDGGNTIYF. The V call is TRBV6-5, the J call TRBJ1-3; no firm D call. Per germline, CDR1 MNHEY and CDR2 SVGAGI. The CDR3 consists of 13 residues. Trimming took 6 bases from V and 3 from J, leaving 9 bases between them.

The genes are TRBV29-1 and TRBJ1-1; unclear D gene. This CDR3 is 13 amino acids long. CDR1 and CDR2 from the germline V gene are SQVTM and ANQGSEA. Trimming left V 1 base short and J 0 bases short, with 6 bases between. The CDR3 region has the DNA TGCAGCGTTGAAGTGGAGATGAACACTGAAGCTTTCTTT. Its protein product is CSVEVEMNTEAFF. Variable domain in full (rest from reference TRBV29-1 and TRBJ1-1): SAVISQKPSRDICQRGTSLTIQCQVDSQVTMMFWYRQQPGQSLTLIATANQGSEATYESGFVIDKFPISRPNLTFSTLTVSNMSPEDSSIYLCSVEVEMNTEAFFGQGTRLTVV.

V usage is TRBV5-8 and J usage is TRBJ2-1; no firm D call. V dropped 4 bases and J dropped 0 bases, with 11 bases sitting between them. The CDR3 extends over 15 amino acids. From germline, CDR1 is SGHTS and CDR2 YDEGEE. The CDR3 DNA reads TGTGCCAGCAGCCTCCGGTTTAGCTCCTACAATGAGCAGTTCTTC. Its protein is CASSLRFSSYNEQFF.

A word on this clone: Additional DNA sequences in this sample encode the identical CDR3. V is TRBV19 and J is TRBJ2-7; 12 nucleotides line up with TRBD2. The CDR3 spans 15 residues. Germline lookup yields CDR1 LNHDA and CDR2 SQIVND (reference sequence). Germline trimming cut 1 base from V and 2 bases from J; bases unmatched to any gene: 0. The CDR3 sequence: CASSIGLAGAYEQYF. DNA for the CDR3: TGTGCCAGTAGTATAGGACTAGCGGGAGCCTACGAGCAGTACTTC.

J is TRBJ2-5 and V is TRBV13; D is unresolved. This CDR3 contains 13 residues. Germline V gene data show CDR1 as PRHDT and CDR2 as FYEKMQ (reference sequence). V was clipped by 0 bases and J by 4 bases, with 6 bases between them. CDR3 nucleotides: TGTGCCAGCAGCTTAGGGGGCACAGAGACCCAGTACTTC. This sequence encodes CASSLGGTETQYF. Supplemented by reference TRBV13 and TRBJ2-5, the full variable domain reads AAGVIQSPRHLIKEKRETATLKCYPIPRHDTVYWYQQGPGQDPQFLISFYEKMQSDKGSIPDRFSAQQFSDYHSELNMSSLELGDSALYFCASSLGGTETQYFGPGTRLLVL.

DNA for the CDR3: TGTGCCATCAGACGGAGCTCTGGAAACACCATATATTTT. Translation: CAIRRSSGNTIYF. The V gene is TRBV10-3, the J gene TRBJ1-3; D is undetermined. The V gene lost 6 bases and the J gene lost 0 bases, with 6 bases spanning the gap. CDR1 and CDR2 (germline): ENHRY, SYGVKD. The CDR3 has 13 amino acids.

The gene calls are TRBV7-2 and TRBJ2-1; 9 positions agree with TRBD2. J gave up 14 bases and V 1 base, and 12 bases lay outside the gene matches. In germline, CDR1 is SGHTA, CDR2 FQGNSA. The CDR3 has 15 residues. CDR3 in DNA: TGTGCCAGCAGCTTAGGAAGCCTAGCGGGAAGGGAGGAGTTCTTC. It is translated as CASSLGSLAGREEFF.

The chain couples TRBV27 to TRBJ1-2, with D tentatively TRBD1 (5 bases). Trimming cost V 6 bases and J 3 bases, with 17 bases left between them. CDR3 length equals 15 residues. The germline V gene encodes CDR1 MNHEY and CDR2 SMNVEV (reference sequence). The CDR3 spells CASSPHLQGDYGYTF. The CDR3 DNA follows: TGTGCCAGCAGCCCTCACCTCCAGGGTGACTATGGCTACACCTTC.

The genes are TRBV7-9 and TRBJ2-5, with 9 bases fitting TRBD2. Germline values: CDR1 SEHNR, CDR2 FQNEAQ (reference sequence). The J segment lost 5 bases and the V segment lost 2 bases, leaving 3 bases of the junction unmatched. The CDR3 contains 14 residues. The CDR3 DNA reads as TGTGCCAGCAGCTTACCGGCGGGGGGGGAGACCCAGTACTTC. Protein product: CASSLPAGGETQYF.

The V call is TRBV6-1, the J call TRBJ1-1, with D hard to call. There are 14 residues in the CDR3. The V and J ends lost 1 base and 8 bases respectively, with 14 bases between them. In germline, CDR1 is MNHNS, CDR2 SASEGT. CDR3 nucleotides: TGTGCCAGCAGTGAAGGTGAGGGCCCCCGGGAAGCTTTCTTT. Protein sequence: CASSEGEGPREAFF.

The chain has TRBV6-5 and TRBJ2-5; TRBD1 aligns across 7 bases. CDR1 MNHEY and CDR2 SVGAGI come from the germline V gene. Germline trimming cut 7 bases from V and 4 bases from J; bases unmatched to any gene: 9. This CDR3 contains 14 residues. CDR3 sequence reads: CASTRQGTGETQYF. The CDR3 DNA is TGTGCCAGCACCCGACAGGGAACAGGAGAGACCCAGTACTTC.

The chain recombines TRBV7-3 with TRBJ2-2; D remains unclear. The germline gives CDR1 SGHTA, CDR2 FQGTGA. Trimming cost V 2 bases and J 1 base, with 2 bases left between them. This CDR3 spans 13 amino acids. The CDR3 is CASSLRNTGELFF. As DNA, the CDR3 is TGTGCCAGCAGCTTACGGAACACCGGGGAGCTGTTTTTT.

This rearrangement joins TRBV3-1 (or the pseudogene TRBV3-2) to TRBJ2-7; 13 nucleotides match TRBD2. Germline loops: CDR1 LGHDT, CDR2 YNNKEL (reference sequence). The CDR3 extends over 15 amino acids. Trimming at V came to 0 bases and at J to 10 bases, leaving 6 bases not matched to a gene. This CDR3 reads CASSQDLLAGGPQYF. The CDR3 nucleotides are TGTGCCAGCAGCCAAGATCTACTAGCGGGGGGGCCCCAGTACTTC.

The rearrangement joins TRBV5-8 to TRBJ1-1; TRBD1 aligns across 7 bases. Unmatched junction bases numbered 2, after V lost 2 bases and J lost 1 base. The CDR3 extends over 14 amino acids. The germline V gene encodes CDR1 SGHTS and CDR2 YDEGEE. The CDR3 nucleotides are TGTGCCAGCAGCTTTCGACAGGGGAACACTGAAGCTTTCTTT. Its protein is CASSFRQGNTEAFF.

CDR3 in amino acids: CAISESMAGEGYGYTF. In DNA form, the CDR3 reads TGTGCCATCAGTGAGTCAATGGCAGGGGAAGGCTATGGCTACACCTTC. The gene calls are TRBV10-3 and TRBJ1-2; the D gene is possibly TRBD1 (6 bases). The CDR3 spans 16 residues. Germline lookup yields CDR1 ENHRY and CDR2 SYGVKD. Trimming shortened V by 0 bases and J by 4 bases, and 15 bases separated the two germline ends.

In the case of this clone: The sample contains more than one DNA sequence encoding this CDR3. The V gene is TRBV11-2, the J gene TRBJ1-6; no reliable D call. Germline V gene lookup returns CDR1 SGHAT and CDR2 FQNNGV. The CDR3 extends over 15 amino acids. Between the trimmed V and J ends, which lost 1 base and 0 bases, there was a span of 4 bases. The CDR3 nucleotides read TGTGCCAGCAGCTTAGGGAGCTCCTATAATTCACCCCTCCACTTT. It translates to CASSLGSSYNSPLHF. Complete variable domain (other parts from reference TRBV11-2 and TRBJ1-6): EAGVAQSPRYKIIEKRQSVAFWCNPISGHATLYWYQQILGQGPKLLIQFQNNGVVDDSQLPKDRFSAERLKGVDSTLKIQPAKLEDSAVYLCASSLGSSYNSPLHFGNGTRLTVT.

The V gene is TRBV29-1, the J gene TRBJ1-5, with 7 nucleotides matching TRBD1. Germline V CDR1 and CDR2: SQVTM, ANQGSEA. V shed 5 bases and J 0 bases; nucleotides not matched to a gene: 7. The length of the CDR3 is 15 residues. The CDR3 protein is CSVLLQGDSNQPQHF. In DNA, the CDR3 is TGCAGCGTTCTACTCCAGGGGGATAGCAATCAGCCCCAGCATTTT.

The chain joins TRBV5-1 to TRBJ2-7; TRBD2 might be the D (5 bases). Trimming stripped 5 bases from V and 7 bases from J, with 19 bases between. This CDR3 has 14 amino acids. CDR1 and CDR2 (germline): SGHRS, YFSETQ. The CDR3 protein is CASRGTAETGEQYF. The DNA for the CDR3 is TGCGCCAGCAGGGGAACAGCGGAGACGGGGGAGCAGTACTTC.

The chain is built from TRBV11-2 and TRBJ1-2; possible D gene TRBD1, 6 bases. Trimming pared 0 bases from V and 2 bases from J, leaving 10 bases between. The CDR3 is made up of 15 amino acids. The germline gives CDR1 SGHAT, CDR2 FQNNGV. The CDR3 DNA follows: TGTGCCAGCAGCTTAGATCTTACAGGGAACTATGGCTACACCTTC. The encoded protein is CASSLDLTGNYGYTF.

The CDR3 nucleotides are TGTGCCAGCAGCTATACACTAGCTAGCGGGGGTAACACCGGGGAGCTGTTTTTT. Translated: CASSYTLASGGNTGELFF. The chain joins TRBV5-4 to TRBJ2-2; 10 bases are a match to TRBD2. Germline-derived CDR1 and CDR2 are SGHNT and YYREEE (reference sequence). V shed 3 bases and J 2 bases; nucleotides not matched to a gene: 10. This CDR3 region has 18 residues.